This entry is about one T cell receptor (beta chain). Its binding antigen is unknown. No quality values exist for individual bases; no much larger clone is one base distant. Collaborating institutions collected whole blood in K2EDTA tubes following their own protocols. For TCRbeta analysis, collaborators shipped samples as frozen whole blood, isolated PBMCs, or DNA extracted from either of those sample types. The immunoSEQ Assay, a bias-controlled multiplex PCR, was used to amplify TCRbeta CDR3 regions from genomic DNA. In the paper's pipeline: Within the assay, amplification of reference gene primers was used to estimate how many nucleated cells each sample contained. To quantify the absolute abundance of each unique TCRbeta CDR3 rearrangement, sequence reads were collapsed and filtered. For each sample, productive Simpson clonality was calculated as the square root of Simpson's diversity index over productive rearrangements. Imported from immuneACCESS, the table was reduced by TCRdb to in-frame sequences with V and J called. These copies leave out some clones; in studies compared against another copy, an unresolved V gene accounts for under half, and the cause of the remainder is not known. That table supplies the V and J calls and clone size; D and trimming were determined from the DNA. This sample lists 120,000 or so clones; around four fifths were detected once. The biggest ten clones account for about 11% of the sample.

The source of the sample is a study of blood T cell repertoires in COVID-19 (dated by TCRdb to about 2020). About the study as a whole: Samples from collaborators originated in the United States, Italy and Spain and spanned both the acute and convalescent phases of COVID-19. Where available, HLA class I and class II types were taken from metadata supplied by the sample provider and were not determined by assay-based typing. A freely available public database, intended as a resource for researchers studying the immune response to SARS-CoV-2, is where the repertoires were released. The material from the prospective study consisted of cDNA or gDNA derived from T cells, B-cell-depleted T cells, or PBMCs. Sample metadata almost always included a de-identified subject ID, COVID-19 status, age in years and sex. Subjects who had been exposed to COVID-19, were actively infected with it, or had recovered from it provided the deeply sampled blood TCRbeta repertoires that made up the dataset. Samples were obtained from the ongoing ImmuneRACE study (first 160 participants) and from 1,254 subjects provided by 6 global collaborators. Broader findings and caveats from the paper: The amount of clinical and demographic metadata varied by source and participant and was provided uncurated.

The germline V gene (reference sequence) yields LNHDA for CDR1 and SQIVND for CDR2. Its CDR3 holds 15 amino acids, cysteine through phenylalanine. CDR3 DNA only is kept here, 45 bases in frame from base 1. V is trimmed back by 7 bases and J by 7 bases, and the junction contains 11 bases that no gene match accounts for. This clonotype was obtained from a man aged 55-75 years with acute or convalescent COVID-19. The rearrangement combines TRBV19 with TRBJ2-1; TRBD2 lines up with 9 middle nucleotides. What was sequenced was peripheral blood. The sequenced DNA is TGTGCCAGTACGTCCGGAGCGGGAGGAATAAATGAGCAGTTCTTC. This codes for CASTSGAGGINEQFF.